These 9 T cell receptor beta chains were all obtained from the same sample, sequenced in a study of shared clonotypes between healthy human individuals. The table came from immunoSEQ multiplex PCR; TCRdb's copy has only in-frame clones and leaves some out. The top ten clones hold about 0.39% of a sample with roughly 2,500,000 clones, 80% to 95% of them seen once. Material: naive CD4+ T cells from PBMCs. Described subset: CD45RA+ positively selected. Every receptor here comes from a man younger than 35 in good health. Some clones in this sample may be carry-over from other donors' samples.

V usage is TRBV9 and J usage is TRBJ2-3; D uncertain. The V end lost 0 bases, the J end lost 6 bases, and 14 bases lay between the germline ends. Germline V gene lookup returns CDR1 SGDLS and CDR2 YYNGEE. The CDR3 is made up of 15 amino acids. The CDR3 loop is CASSVVGFVGDTQYF. CDR3 coding DNA: TGTGCCAGCAGCGTAGTCGGCTTCGTGGGGGATACGCAGTATTTT.

This clone was picked up one time. The chain recombines TRBV28 with TRBJ2-7; the match to TRBD1 covers 7 bases. CDR1 is MDHEN and CDR2 is SYDVKM in the germline V gene. CDR3 length: 16 amino acids. V trimming: 5 bases; J trimming: 0 bases; junction bases outside the gene matches: 10. The CDR3 reads CASSPQGQGVSYEQYF. CDR3 nucleotides: TGTGCCAGCAGTCCCCAGGGGCAGGGGGTCTCCTACGAGCAGTACTTC.

Points on this clone: The same CDR3 also results from other DNA sequences found in this sample. The chain carries TRBV11-1 and TRBJ1-5, with D hard to call. This CDR3 region has 13 residues. Trimming cost V 2 bases and J 2 bases, with 4 bases left between them. The V gene's germline CDR1 is SGHAT and CDR2 FQDESV (reference sequence). The CDR3, as DNA: TGTGCCAGCAGCTTAACAGGCAATCAGCCCCAGCATTTT. It encodes CASSLTGNQPQHF.

V gene TRBV28 combines with J gene TRBJ1-4; 9 nucleotides line up with TRBD1. J lost 8 bases, V lost 6 bases, and 10 bases had no gene match. The CDR3 contains 15 residues. The germline CDR1 and CDR2 sequences are MDHEN and SYDVKM. In DNA, the CDR3 is TGTGCCAGCAGGCTCCCGGGACAGGGCGGGGAAAAACTGTTTTTT. As protein: CASRLPGQGGEKLFF.

V gene TRBV18 combines with J gene TRBJ2-1; D possibly corresponds to TRBD1 (6 bases). CDR3 size: 15 residues. CDR1 and CDR2 from the germline V gene are KGHSH and LQKENI. V was cut by 5 bases and J by 4 bases, with 15 bases left in between. CDR3 in amino acids: CASSAQGTVYNEQFF. CDR3 DNA: TGTGCCAGCTCAGCTCAGGGGACGGTTTACAATGAGCAGTTCTTC.

The genes are TRBV10-3 and TRBJ2-3; D ambiguous. Germline assignment: CDR1 ENHRY and CDR2 SYGVKD. The V gene lost 8 bases and the J gene lost 4 bases, with 19 bases spanning the gap. There are 15 residues in the CDR3. The CDR3 here is CAIRNQLINADTQYF. The CDR3 region has the DNA TGTGCCATCCGAAATCAGCTAATCAACGCAGATACGCAGTATTTT.

The chain employs TRBV18 and TRBJ2-1, with D tentatively TRBD2 (6 bases). The germline gives CDR1 KGHSH, CDR2 LQKENI. The CDR3 runs to 15 residues. V lost 4 bases and J lost 0, with 10 bases in between. The CDR3 bases are TGTGCCAGCTCACTCGCCGGGAGCTCCTACAATGAGCAGTTCTTC. The encoded protein is CASSLAGSSYNEQFF.

V gene TRBV6-5 combines with J gene TRBJ2-1; D gene ambiguous. Germline assignment: CDR1 MNHEY and CDR2 SVGAGI. The V end was cut by 2 bases, the J end by 4 bases, with 12 bases between. The CDR3 extends over 15 amino acids. CDR3 in DNA: TGTGCCAGCAGTTACCCGGGCGGTACGTACAATGAGCAGTTCTTC. This sequence encodes CASSYPGGTYNEQFF.

This rearrangement joins TRBV4-3 to TRBJ2-1; 8 nucleotides agree with TRBD1. The CDR3 is 16 residues long. CDR1 is LGHNA and CDR2 is YSLEER in the germline V gene. The junction had 13 bases not matched to a gene; V was cut back by 4 bases and J by 8 bases. CDR3 coding DNA: TGCGCCAGCAGCCGCGGGGCAGGGGGCAGGAGCGATGAGCAGTTCTTC. Protein sequence: CASSRGAGGRSDEQFF.